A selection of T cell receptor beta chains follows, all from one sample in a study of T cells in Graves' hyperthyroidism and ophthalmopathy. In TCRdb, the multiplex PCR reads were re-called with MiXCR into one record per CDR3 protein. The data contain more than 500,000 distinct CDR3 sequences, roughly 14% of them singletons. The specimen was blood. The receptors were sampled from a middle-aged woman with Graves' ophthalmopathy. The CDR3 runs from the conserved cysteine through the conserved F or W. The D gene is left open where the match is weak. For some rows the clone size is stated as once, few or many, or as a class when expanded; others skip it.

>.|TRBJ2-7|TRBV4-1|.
CASSRTRGTNSYEQYF
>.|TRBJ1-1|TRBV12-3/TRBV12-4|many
CASSRYRVGSDTEAFF
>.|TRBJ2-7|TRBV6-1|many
CASSEDPGLSYEQYF
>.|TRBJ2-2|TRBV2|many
CASKRENTGELFF
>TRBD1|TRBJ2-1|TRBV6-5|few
CASSYRQGSDEQFF
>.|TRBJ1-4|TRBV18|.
CASSSWGANEKLFF
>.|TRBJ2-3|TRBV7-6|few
CASSWDRDTQYF
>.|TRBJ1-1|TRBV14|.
CASSQVQYTETFF
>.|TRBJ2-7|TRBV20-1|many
CSASTYEQYF
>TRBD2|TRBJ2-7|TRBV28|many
CASTPAGGLSYEQYF
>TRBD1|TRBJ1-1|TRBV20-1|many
CSARDMATGAEAFF
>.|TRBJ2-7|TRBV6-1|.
CASSGTVLDEQYF
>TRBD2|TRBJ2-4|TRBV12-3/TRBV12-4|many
CASSLGPRGGRTKNIQYF
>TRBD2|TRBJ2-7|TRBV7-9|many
CASRIDGGNDEQYF
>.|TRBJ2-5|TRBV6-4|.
CASTGPGPRPTRETQYF
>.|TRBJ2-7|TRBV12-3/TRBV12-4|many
CASTIGPDYEQYF
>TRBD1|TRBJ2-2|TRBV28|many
CASSPTGTGNTGELFF
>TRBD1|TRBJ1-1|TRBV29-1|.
CSVAGNRGRTNTEAFF
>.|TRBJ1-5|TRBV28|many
CASSLGLGGQPQHF
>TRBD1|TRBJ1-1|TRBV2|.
CASLSGQGNTGPTEAFF
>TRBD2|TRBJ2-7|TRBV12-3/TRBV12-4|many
CASSRPSGRAYEQYF
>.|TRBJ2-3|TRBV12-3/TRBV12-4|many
CATSSGPTDTQYF
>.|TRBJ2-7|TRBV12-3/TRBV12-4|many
CASSLTDPYEQYF
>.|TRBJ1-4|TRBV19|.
CASSIGGTNNEKLFF
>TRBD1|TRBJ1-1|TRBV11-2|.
CASSSRSTGGFNTEAFF
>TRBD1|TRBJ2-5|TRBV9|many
CASSQYPQTGEETQYF
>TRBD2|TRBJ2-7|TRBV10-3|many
CAIRGLAESYEQYF
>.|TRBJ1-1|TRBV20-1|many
CSASLVEAFF
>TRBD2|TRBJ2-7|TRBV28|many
CASSLWTSGRSEQYF
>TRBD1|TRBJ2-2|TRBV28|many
CASSATGTGPTGELFF
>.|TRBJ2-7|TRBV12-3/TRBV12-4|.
CASSTPRAGVEQYF